Given below is one T cell receptor beta chain in context. Its antigen target is currently unknown. Base qualities are missing; no much larger clone stands one base away. Collaborating institutions collected whole blood in K2EDTA tubes following their own protocols. For TCRbeta analysis, collaborators shipped samples in one of three forms: frozen whole blood, isolated PBMCs, or DNA extracted from either of those sample types. The data were taken from a study of blood T cell repertoires in COVID-19 (dated by TCRdb to 2020 to 2021). Regarding the study in general: Samples covering the acute and convalescent phases of COVID-19 were provided by collaborators in the United States, Italy and Spain. The material from the prospective study consisted of cDNA or gDNA derived from T cells, B-cell-depleted T cells, or PBMCs. Subjects who had been exposed to COVID-19, were actively infected with it, or had recovered from it provided the deeply sampled blood TCRbeta repertoires that made up the dataset. A freely available public database, intended as a resource for researchers studying the immune response to SARS-CoV-2, is where the repertoires were released. The samples were drawn from the first 160 participants of the ongoing ImmuneRACE study and from 950 to 1,500 subjects provided by 6 global collaborators. Sample metadata almost always included a de-identified subject ID, COVID-19 status, age in years and sex. HLA class I and class II types, where available, came from metadata supplied by the sample provider rather than from assay-based typing. Beyond this particular receptor, the publication reports: Clinical and demographic metadata were provided uncurated, with the amount varying by source and participant.

TCRbeta CDR3 regions were amplified from genomic DNA by means of the immunoSEQ Assay, a bias-controlled multiplex PCR. Concerning the study's data processing: Nucleated cell counts per sample were estimated from amplification of reference gene primers within the assay. To quantify the absolute abundance of each unique TCRbeta CDR3 rearrangement, sequence reads were collapsed and filtered. Productive Simpson clonality was computed per sample as the square root of Simpson's diversity index over productive rearrangements. Entries here come from immuneACCESS through TCRdb and include only in-frame sequences with V and J called. Some clones fail to appear in such tables; in the studies checked, an unresolved V gene covers under half of the shortfall, and the cause of the remainder is unknown. The V and J calls and the clone size are those of that table, but D and trimming were determined from the DNA. This sample is represented by more than 200,000 clones; nearly 90% of them were singletons. Roughly 3% of the sample is in the top ten clones.

The germline V gene supplies CDR1 SGHRS and CDR2 YFSETQ. V is trimmed back by 4 bases and J by 6 bases, and the junction contains 6 bases that no gene match accounts for. Including the terminal cysteine and phenylalanine, the CDR3 comprises 16 residues. CDR3 DNA is the only sequence kept; it has 48 bases, read in frame from the first base. The receptor chain draws on TRBV5-1 and TRBJ2-3, with 15 bases matching TRBD2. The TCR sequence derives from a man between 18 and 35 years old with active or convalescent COVID-19. The sequencing input was peripheral blood. In nucleotide form, the sequence is TGCGCCAGCAGCCCAGGGACTAGCGGGAGGTGGGATACGCAGTATTTT. It translates as CASSPGTSGRWDTQYF.